The entry below gives a single TCR beta chain sequence along with its context. Its antigen is not known. This sample was taken from a study of T cell repertoires in cytomegalovirus infection. The CDR3 has 13 amino acids. The V and J ends lost 7 bases and 5 bases respectively, with 12 bases between them. CDR1 and CDR2 from the germline V gene are SEHNR and FQNEAQ (reference sequence). TCRdb passed the reads through MiXCR, listing each CDR3 protein once. The data contain fewer than 1,000,000 distinct CDR3 sequences, approximately 30% of them seen just once; the ten biggest clones take up 13%. This sequence was found in a human donor in good health (CMV status not recorded). Some clones in this sample may be carry-over from other donors' samples. Sequenced material: cultured CD8+ T cells from PBMCs, taken from culture after CMV antigen stimulation. The V and J genes are TRBV7-9 and TRBJ2-1; D remains unclear. CDR3 loop: CASISVGDNEQFF. The CDR3 DNA follows: TGTGCCAGCATCAGTGTGGGTGACAATGAGCAGTTCTTC.